This TCR beta chain is from a study of blood T cells in healthy people across ages. Findings of the study overall: Researchers judged that diversity estimates from one million T cells fell short of true values.

Trimming removed 2 bases from V and 4 bases from J, with 17 bases in between. The CDR3 loop spans 16 amino acids. Per germline, CDR1 DFQATT and CDR2 SNEGSKA (reference sequence). To note about this clonotype: What it binds is not known.

The people who gave samples were healthy Caucasians from Russia, aged about 6 to 100. Together with a sample-barcoded 5' primer, a J-beta primer mix was included in a second PCR lasting about 6 to 11 cycles. Each cDNA molecule, via a template-switch adaptor with 12 random nucleotides, was tagged. Using its own MiXCR run on the 5' RACE reads, TCRdb lists one record per CDR3 protein. The sample contains 550,000 to 700,000 distinct CDR3 sequences, roughly a quarter of which appear only once. The specimen was blood. The V gene is TRBV20-1, the J gene TRBJ1-4; TRBD1 is a possible D gene (5 bases). This receptor was obtained from a woman between 70 and 85 years old in good health. The CDR3 sequence: CSARSPVRGLNEKLFF. CDR3 in DNA: TGCAGTGCTAGATCTCCGGTTCGGGGACTTAATGAAAAACTGTTTTTT.